The rows below give T cell receptor beta chains drawn from one sample of a study of blood T cell repertoires in COVID-19. The repertoire was sequenced with immunoSEQ multiplex PCR; TCRdb's copy has only in-frame clones and lacks some. The data show about 250,000 clones, around 85% seen once. The sequenced material came from peripheral blood. These receptors all come from a woman aged 35 to 49 with active or convalescent COVID-19. Each CDR3 is given with its conserved first and last residue. D genes are given only for firm matches. Clone size is shown for a subset of rows, as once, few, many or a class of expanded clone.

TRBD2	TRBV3-1/TRBV3-2	TRBJ2-1	-	TGTGCCAGCAGCCCTACGGGGGGGCACACCTACAATGAGCAGTTCTTC	CASSPTGGHTYNEQFF
-	TRBV7-6	TRBJ1-4	-	TGTGCCAGCAGCTTGATAAGGGGCAACGGGGAAAAACTGTTTTTT	CASSLIRGNGEKLFF
-	TRBV7-6	TRBJ1-3	-	TGTGCCAGCAGCTTAGACTCAAACTCTGGAAACACCATATATTTT	CASSLDSNSGNTIYF
TRBD1	TRBV4-2	TRBJ1-2	-	TGTGCCAGCAGCCACCCGGGACAGTACTATGGCTACACCTTC	CASSHPGQYYGYTF
-	TRBV10-3	TRBJ2-6	-	TGTGCCATATTATCTGGGGCCAACGTCCTGACTTTC	CAILSGANVLTF
-	TRBV19	TRBJ2-7	-	TGTGCCAGTAGTATCGTCGTGACAGCCTTCTACGAGCAGTACTTC	CASSIVVTAFYEQYF
TRBD1	TRBV28	TRBJ1-5	-	TGTGCCAGCAGTGCCTCCGGGACAGGGGTACCGCCCCAGCATTTT	CASSASGTGVPPQHF
TRBD1	TRBV28	TRBJ1-1	-	TGTGCCAGCAGTTTAGCAGGGGGCGCTAAACTCTTCACTGAAGCTTTCTTT	CASSLAGGAKLFTEAFF
-	TRBV6-5	TRBJ1-6	-	TGTGCCAGCAAAGGTGCGGACAGCAATTCACCCCTCCACTTT	CASKGADSNSPLHF
-	TRBV6-5	TRBJ1-5	-	TGTGCCAGCAGTTACTCGCCAGGGGTGCCCCAGCATTTT	CASSYSPGVPQHF
-	TRBV5-1	TRBJ2-1	-	TGCGCCAGCAGCTTGGGACAGGCTTTTTACGATGAGCAGTTCTTC	CASSLGQAFYDEQFF
-	TRBV5-1	TRBJ1-6	-	TGCGCCAGCAGCTTGGCCCCAGGGGCGAGCTCCTATAATTCACCCCTCCACTTT	CASSLAPGASSYNSPLHF
-	TRBV3-1/TRBV3-2	TRBJ1-4	-	TGTGCCAGCAGCCTAAAGGGGGGGAGACCTAATGAAAAACTGTTTTTT	CASSLKGGRPNEKLFF
-	TRBV2	TRBJ1-5	few	TGTGCCAGCAGTGCCAGGATCAGGCGCGATCAGCCCCAGCATTTT	CASSARIRRDQPQHF
TRBD2	TRBV27	TRBJ2-1	-	TGTGCCAGCACCGTACGGCGGGGGTTCTGGAATGAGCAGTTCTTC	CASTVRRGFWNEQFF
-	TRBV11-2	TRBJ2-7	-	TGTGCCAGCAGCTTCGACAGAATCTCCTACGAGCAGTACTTC	CASSFDRISYEQYF
-	TRBV7-6	TRBJ1-4	-	TGTGCCAGCAGCTTAGCAGGGGTTTCCACTAATGAAAAACTGTTTTTT	CASSLAGVSTNEKLFF
-	TRBV28	TRBJ1-2	-	TGTGCCAGCAGCGGGGGGAGTGGTCAGGATGGCTACACCTTC	CASSGGSGQDGYTF
TRBD2	TRBV27	TRBJ2-5	-	TGTGCCAGCAGTTTATCGGGTAGCGGGGGGTTTTCCCAGGAGACCCAGTACTTC	CASSLSGSGGFSQETQYF
-	TRBV29-1	TRBJ1-2	-	TGCAGCGCTGAATGGATTACAGCTCCTAACTATGGCTACACCTTC	CSAEWITAPNYGYTF
-	TRBV7-9	TRBJ1-2	-	TGTGCCAGCAGCCCAGGGGCGTTTCCAGGACAGAACTATGGCTACACCTTC	CASSPGAFPGQNYGYTF
-	TRBV5-6	TRBJ1-2	-	TGTGCCAGCAGCTCCGGGACTCCCTATGGCTACACCTTC	CASSSGTPYGYTF
-	TRBV30	TRBJ1-6	-	TGTGCCTGGAGTCTTTCGACAGGTCTTTCACCCCTCCACTTT	CAWSLSTGLSPLHF
-	TRBV29-1	TRBJ2-5	once	TGCAGCGTTGGACGGGGGGCGGGAGAGACCCAGTACTTC	CSVGRGAGETQYF
TRBD1	TRBV7-3	TRBJ2-2	few	TGTGCCAGCAGCACCGGGACAGGACGCACCGGGGAGCTGTTTTTT	CASSTGTGRTGELFF
-	TRBV6-5	TRBJ1-2	-	TGTGCCAGCCAAGGGATGCGGGCTGGCTACACCTTC	CASQGMRAGYTF
-	TRBV15	TRBJ2-6	once	TGTGCCACCAGCACCATGGGGGGCAACGTCCTGACTTTC	CATSTMGGNVLTF
-	TRBV24-1	TRBJ1-1	-	TGTGCCACCAGTGATCAGAAGGAGGGGCAGACTGAAGCTTTCTTT	CATSDQKEGQTEAFF
-	TRBV10-1	TRBJ2-2	-	TGCGCCAGCGGGGGGACAGATCTCACCGGGGAGCTGTTTTTT	CASGGTDLTGELFF
TRBD1	TRBV3-1/TRBV3-2	TRBJ1-1	-	TGTGCCAGCAGCCCAGGGACAGGGGAAGAAGCTTTCTTT	CASSPGTGEEAFF
-	TRBV11-3	TRBJ1-4	-	TGTGCCAGCAGCTTAGACCTCGGCAGGTATTCAACTAATGAAAAACTGTTTTTT	CASSLDLGRYSTNEKLFF
-	TRBV27	TRBJ1-2	-	TGTGCCAGCAGCATGAGAGGGTTCGGCTATGGCTACACCTTC	CASSMRGFGYGYTF
TRBD2	TRBV5-1	TRBJ2-3	-	TGCGCCAGCAGCTTGGGAGTGGGGAGGGGCACAGATACGCAGTATTTT	CASSLGVGRGTDTQYF
-	TRBV14	TRBJ1-1	-	TGTGCCAGCAGCCAGACGGGGAACACTGAAGCTTTCTTT	CASSQTGNTEAFF
-	TRBV2	TRBJ2-5	-	TGTGCCAGCAGTGTACTTGGTGGAGCGGAACAGACCCAGTACTTC	CASSVLGGAEQTQYF
-	TRBV2	TRBJ1-4	-	TGTGCCAGCAGTGTTACAGGGCGGCTTTCGGAAAAACTGTTTTTT	CASSVTGRLSEKLFF
-	TRBV2	TRBJ1-5	many	TGTGCCAGCAGTAGCGACACCCGAACAGGTCAGCCCCAGCATTTT	CASSSDTRTGQPQHF